A selection of T cell receptor beta chains follows, all from one sample in a study of cytomegalovirus exposure and HLA in healthy donors. TCRdb's table, derived via immunoSEQ multiplex PCR, lists solely in-frame clones and lacks some. The sample has about 190,000 clones, 60% to 80% seen once. The sequenced material came from PBMCs. The receptors come from a woman between 18 and 29 years old in good health and CMV-seronegative. The CDR3 runs from the conserved cysteine through the conserved F or W. D genes are given only for firm matches. Clone size is stated in some rows and not others, as once, few, many or a class when expanded.

size	V	J	D	CDR3	DNA
NA	TRBV4-1	TRBJ1-6	TRBD1	CASSQGTGNSPLHF	TGCGCCAGCAGCCAAGGGACAGGGAATTCACCCCTCCACTTT
NA	TRBV7-3	TRBJ2-6	NA	CASSSGSSGANVLTF	TGTGCCAGCAGCTCCGGGAGCTCTGGGGCCAACGTCCTGACTTTC
NA	TRBV5-1	TRBJ2-5	TRBD2	CASSRLAGGSVQETQYF	TGCGCCAGCAGTCGGCTAGCGGGAGGTAGTGTTCAAGAGACCCAGTACTTC
few	TRBV28	TRBJ2-6	TRBD1	CASTRDRVSGANVLTF	TGTGCCAGCACTCGGGACAGGGTTTCTGGGGCCAACGTCCTGACTTTC
few	TRBV6-1	TRBJ1-1	NA	CASSVTRAEAFF	TGTGCCAGCAGTGTGACGAGGGCTGAAGCTTTCTTT
NA	TRBV19	TRBJ2-7	NA	CASSIGGTTYEQYF	TGTGCCAGTAGTATAGGGGGGACAACCTACGAGCAGTACTTC
NA	TRBV5-6	TRBJ1-5	TRBD1	CASSYGTGNRQPQHF	TGTGCCAGCAGCTATGGGACAGGGAACCGCCAGCCCCAGCATTTT
NA	TRBV14	TRBJ2-5	NA	CASSRSLGVETQYF	TGTGCCAGCAGCCGATCCCTCGGGGTAGAGACCCAGTACTTC
NA	TRBV27	TRBJ2-7	NA	CASSFGSLSSYEQYF	TGTGCCAGCAGTTTCGGGTCTCTCAGCTCCTACGAGCAGTACTTC
NA	TRBV27	TRBJ2-7	NA	CASATGYEQYF	TGTGCCAGCGCAACAGGTTACGAGCAGTACTTC
NA	TRBV7-9	TRBJ1-2	NA	CASSLGVRSFNYGYTF	TGTGCCAGCAGCTTAGGAGTGCGGTCTTTTAACTATGGCTACACCTTC
NA	TRBV6-5	TRBJ1-5	NA	CASSSLDGDKQPQHF	TGTGCCAGCAGTTCCTTGGACGGGGACAAACAGCCCCAGCATTTT
NA	TRBV5-1	TRBJ2-3	TRBD2	CASSVGPGGDTQYF	TGCGCCAGCAGCGTCGGACCCGGGGGGGATACGCAGTATTTT
once	TRBV5-4	TRBJ2-7	TRBD2	CASSSLAGYEQYF	TGTGCCAGCAGTTCACTAGCGGGTTACGAGCAGTACTTC
NA	TRBV29-1	TRBJ2-2	NA	CSVEQGIGELFF	TGCAGCGTTGAACAGGGTATCGGGGAGCTGTTTTTT
NA	TRBV30	TRBJ1-2	NA	CAWSRTANYGYTF	TGTGCCTGGAGTCGGACAGCAAACTATGGCTACACCTTC
NA	TRBV25-1	TRBJ1-1	TRBD1	CASSGQQGMNTEAFF	TGTGCCAGCAGTGGCCAACAGGGGATGAACACTGAAGCTTTCTTT
once	TRBV15	TRBJ2-6	TRBD1	CATSRDLGGLLGANVLTF	TGTGCCACCAGCAGAGATTTAGGGGGCCTCCTCGGGGCCAACGTCCTGACTTTC
NA	TRBV28	TRBJ2-1	TRBD1	CASSRTGDNEQFF	TGTGCCAGCAGCAGGACAGGGGACAATGAGCAGTTCTTC
NA	TRBV9	TRBJ2-7	NA	CASSVLASGEQYF	TGTGCCAGCAGCGTTTTGGCGTCAGGCGAGCAGTACTTC
NA	TRBV6-6	TRBJ1-1	NA	CASSSKANTEAFF	TGTGCCAGCAGTTCCAAAGCGAACACTGAAGCTTTCTTT
NA	TRBV4-1	TRBJ2-7	TRBD2	CASSQSPTSGSTYEQYF	TGCGCCAGCAGCCAAAGCCCGACTAGCGGGAGTACCTACGAGCAGTACTTC
NA	TRBV18	TRBJ1-1	TRBD1	CASSLGTGGDRAFF	TGTGCCAGCTCACTGGGGACAGGGGGCGATCGGGCTTTCTTT
NA	TRBV28	TRBJ1-5	TRBD1	CASSLPGQGGQPQHF	TGTGCCAGCAGTTTGCCGGGACAGGGTGGTCAGCCCCAGCATTTT
NA	TRBV28	TRBJ2-2	NA	CASVPRGYGGTGELFF	TGTGCCAGCGTACCTAGGGGGTACGGCGGTACCGGGGAGCTGTTTTTT
NA	TRBV2	TRBJ1-6	NA	CASADTVGSPPHF	TGTGCCAGCGCAGACACTGTCGGCTCACCCCCCCACTTT
NA	TRBV2	TRBJ2-7	TRBD2	CASSDAGLAYISEQYF	TGTGCCAGCAGTGATGCCGGACTAGCTTACATCAGCGAGCAGTACTTC